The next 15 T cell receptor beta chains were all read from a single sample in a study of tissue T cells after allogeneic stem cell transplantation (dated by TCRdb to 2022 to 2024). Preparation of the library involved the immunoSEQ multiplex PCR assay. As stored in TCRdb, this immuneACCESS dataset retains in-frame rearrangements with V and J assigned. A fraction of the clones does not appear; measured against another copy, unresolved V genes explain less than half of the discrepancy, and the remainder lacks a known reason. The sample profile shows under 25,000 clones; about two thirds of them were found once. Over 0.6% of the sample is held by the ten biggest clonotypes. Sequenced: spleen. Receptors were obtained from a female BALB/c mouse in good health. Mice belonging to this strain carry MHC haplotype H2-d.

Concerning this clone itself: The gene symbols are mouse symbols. This CDR3 is CASSDAGTQNTLYF. CDR3 DNA, as far as it was read: TGTGCCAGCAGTGATGCAGGGACACAAAACACCTTGTAC. This chain uses TRBV13-3 with TRBJ2-4; D perhaps matches TRBD1 (6 bases). The CDR3 end falls 1 residue outside the read, so it is completed with the germline J gene. V lost 0 bases to trimming and J lost 3 bases, with 8 bases between them. Germline V gives CDR1 NNHDY, CDR2 SYVADS. The CDR3 loop spans 14 amino acids.

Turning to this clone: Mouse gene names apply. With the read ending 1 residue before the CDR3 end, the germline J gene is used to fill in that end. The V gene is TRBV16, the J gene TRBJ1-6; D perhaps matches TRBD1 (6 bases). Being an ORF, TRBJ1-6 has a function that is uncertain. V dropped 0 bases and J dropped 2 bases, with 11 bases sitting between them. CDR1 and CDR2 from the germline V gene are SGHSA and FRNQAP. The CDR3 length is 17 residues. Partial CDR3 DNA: TGTGCAAGCAGCTTAGATGGGGGGGCGCCCTATAATTCGCCCCTCTAC. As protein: CASSLDGGAPYNSPLY. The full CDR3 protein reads CASSLDGGAPYNSPLYF.

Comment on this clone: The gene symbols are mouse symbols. CDR3 sequence: CASSLFPTNTGQLYF. The CDR3 bases that were read are TGTGCTAGCAGTTTATTTCCAACAAACACCGGGCAGCTCTAC. V is TRBV29 and J is TRBJ2-2, with unresolved D. The CDR3 is cut off 1 residue early in the read; its end comes from the germline J gene. The V end lost 1 base, the J end lost 0 bases, and 6 bases lay between the germline ends. The CDR3 length is 15 residues. CDR1 is MSHET, CDR2 SYDVDS, per germline.

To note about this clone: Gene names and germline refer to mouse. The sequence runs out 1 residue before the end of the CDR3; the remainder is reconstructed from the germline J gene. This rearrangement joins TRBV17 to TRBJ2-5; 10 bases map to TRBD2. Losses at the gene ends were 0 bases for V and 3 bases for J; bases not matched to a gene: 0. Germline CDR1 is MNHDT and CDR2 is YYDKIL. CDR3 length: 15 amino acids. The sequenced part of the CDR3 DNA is TGTGCTAGCAGTAGAGAGACTGGGGGGCAAGACACCCAGTAC. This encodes CASSRETGGQDTQY. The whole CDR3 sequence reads CASSRETGGQDTQYF.

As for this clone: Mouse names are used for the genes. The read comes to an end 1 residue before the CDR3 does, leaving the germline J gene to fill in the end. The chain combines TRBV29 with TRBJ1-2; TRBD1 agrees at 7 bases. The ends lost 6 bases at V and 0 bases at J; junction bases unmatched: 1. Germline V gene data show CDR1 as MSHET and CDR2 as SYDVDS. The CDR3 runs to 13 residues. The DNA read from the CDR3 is TGTGCTAGCAGAGGGACAGCAAACTCCGACTACACC. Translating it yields CASRGTANSDYT. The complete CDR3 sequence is CASRGTANSDYTF.

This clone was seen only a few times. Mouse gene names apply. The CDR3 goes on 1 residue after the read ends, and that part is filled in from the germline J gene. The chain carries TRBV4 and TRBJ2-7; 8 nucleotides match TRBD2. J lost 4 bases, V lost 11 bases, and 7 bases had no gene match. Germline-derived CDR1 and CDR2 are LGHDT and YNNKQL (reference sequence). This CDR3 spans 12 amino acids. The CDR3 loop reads CALPLGGYEQYF. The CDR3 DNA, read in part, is TGTGCCCTCCCGCTGGGGGGATATGAACAGTAC.

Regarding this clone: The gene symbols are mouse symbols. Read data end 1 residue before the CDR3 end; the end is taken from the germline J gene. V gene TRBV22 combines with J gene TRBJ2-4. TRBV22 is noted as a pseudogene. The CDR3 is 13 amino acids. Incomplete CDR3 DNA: TGTGCCAGCAGTGGGCAGATACAAAACACCTTGTAC. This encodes CASSGQIQNTLY. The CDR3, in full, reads CASSGQIQNTLYF.

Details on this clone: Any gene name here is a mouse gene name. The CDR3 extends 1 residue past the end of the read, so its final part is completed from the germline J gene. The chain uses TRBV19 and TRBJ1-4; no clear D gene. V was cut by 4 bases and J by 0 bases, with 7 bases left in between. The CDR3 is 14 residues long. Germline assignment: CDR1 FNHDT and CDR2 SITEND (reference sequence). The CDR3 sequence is CASSPTISNERLFF. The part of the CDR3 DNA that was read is TGTGCCAGCAGTCCTACAATTTCCAACGAAAGATTATTT.

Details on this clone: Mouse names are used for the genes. The CDR3 loop is CASGDEWRQGSDYTF. The sequenced part of the CDR3 DNA is TGTGCCAGCGGTGATGAATGGCGACAGGGCTCCGACTACACC. This chain uses TRBV13-2 with TRBJ1-2; TRBD1 matches 7 bases. The read ends 1 residue shy of where the CDR3 ends; the end is completed using the germline J gene. Per germline, CDR1 NNHNN and CDR2 SYGAGS (reference sequence). V lost 0 bases to trimming and J lost 4 bases; unmatched junction nucleotides: 6. This CDR3 is built from 15 residues.

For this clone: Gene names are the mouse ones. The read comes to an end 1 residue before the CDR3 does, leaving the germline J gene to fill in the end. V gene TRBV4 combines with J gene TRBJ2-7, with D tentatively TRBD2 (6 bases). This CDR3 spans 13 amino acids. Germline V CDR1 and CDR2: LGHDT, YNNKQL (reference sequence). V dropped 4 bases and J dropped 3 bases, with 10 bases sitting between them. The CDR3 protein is CASSSWGLYEQYF. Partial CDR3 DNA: TGTGCCAGCAGCTCCTGGGGCCTCTATGAACAGTAC.

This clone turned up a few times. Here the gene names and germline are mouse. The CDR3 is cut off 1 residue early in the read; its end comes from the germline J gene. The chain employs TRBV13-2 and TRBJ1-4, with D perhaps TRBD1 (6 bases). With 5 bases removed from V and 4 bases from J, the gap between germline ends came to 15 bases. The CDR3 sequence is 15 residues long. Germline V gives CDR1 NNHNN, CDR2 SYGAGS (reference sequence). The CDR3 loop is CASGVLGTINERLFF. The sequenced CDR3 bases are TGTGCCAGCGGGGTCCTCGGGACAATCAACGAAAGATTATTT.

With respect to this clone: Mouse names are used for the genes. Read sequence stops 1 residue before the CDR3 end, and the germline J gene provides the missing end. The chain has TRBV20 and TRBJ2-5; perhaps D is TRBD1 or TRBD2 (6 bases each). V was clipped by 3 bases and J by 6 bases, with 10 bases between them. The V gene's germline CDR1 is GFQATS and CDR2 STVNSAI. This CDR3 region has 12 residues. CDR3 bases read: TGTGGTGCTAGAGGGGGGAAGGACACCCAGTAC. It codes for CGARGGKDTQY. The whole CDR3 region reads CGARGGKDTQYF.

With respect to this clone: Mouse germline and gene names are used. CDR3 bases read: TGTGCCTGGAGTCCGGGGGACAACCAGGCTCCGCTT. Translated: CAWSPGDNQAPL. From start to end, the CDR3 is CAWSPGDNQAPLF. The chain links TRBV31 to TRBJ1-5; D may be TRBD1 (5 bases). The observed sequence ends 1 residue before the CDR3 terminus, with the missing tail filled in from the germline J gene. The CDR3 is 13 residues long. The V gene's germline CDR1 is GKSSPN and CDR2 SITVG. V dropped 1 base and J dropped 2 bases, with 6 bases sitting between them.

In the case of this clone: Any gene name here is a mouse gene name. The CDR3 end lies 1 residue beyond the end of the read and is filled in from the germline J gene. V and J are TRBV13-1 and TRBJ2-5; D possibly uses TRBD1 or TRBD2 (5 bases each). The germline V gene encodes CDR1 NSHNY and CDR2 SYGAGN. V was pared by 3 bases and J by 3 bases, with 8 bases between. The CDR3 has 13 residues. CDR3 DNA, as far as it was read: TGTGCCAGCAGTGGGGGGTCTCAAGACACCCAGTAC. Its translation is CASSGGSQDTQY. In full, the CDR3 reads CASSGGSQDTQYF.

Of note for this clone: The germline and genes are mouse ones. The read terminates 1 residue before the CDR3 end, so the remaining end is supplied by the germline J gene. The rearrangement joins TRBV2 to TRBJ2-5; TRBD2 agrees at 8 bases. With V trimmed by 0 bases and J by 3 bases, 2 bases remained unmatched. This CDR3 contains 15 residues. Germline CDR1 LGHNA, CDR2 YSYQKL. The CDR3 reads CASSQDRDWQDTQYF. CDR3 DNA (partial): TGTGCCAGCAGCCAAGACCGGGACTGGCAAGACACCCAGTAC.